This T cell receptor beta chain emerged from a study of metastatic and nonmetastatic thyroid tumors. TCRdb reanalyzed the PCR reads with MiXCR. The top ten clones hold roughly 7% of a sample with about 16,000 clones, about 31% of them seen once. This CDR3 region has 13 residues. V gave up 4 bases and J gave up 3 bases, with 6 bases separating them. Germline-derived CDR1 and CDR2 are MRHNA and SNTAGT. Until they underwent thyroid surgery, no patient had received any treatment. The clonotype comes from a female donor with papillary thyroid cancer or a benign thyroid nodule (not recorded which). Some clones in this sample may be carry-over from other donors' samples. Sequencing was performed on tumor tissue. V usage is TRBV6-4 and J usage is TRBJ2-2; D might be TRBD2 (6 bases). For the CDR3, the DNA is TGTGCCAGCAGTGGGGACTACACCGGGGAGCTGTTTTTT. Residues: CASSGDYTGELFF.